Listed below are T cell receptor beta chains from one sample, sequenced in a study of T cell repertoires in cytomegalovirus infection. MiXCR was run by TCRdb on the reads, yielding one entry per CDR3 protein. The repertoire holds 400,000 or so distinct CDR3 sequences, with about a third as singletons. Input material: PBMCs. The receptors come from a human donor in good health (CMV status not recorded). Some clones in this sample may be carry-over from other donors' samples. The CDR3 runs from the conserved cysteine through the conserved F or W. The D gene is left open where the match is weak. For some rows the clone size is stated as once, few or many, or as a class when expanded; others skip it.

size,V,D,J,CDR3,DNA
.,TRBV19,TRBD1,TRBJ1-6,CARLLPPPGQYNSPLHF,TGTGCCAGACTACTTCCTCCCCCGGGACAGTATAATTCACCCCTCCACTTT
many,TRBV7-3,TRBD2,TRBJ2-1,CASSLMSLASGGYNEQFF,TGTGCCAGCAGCTTAATGTCCCTGGCTAGCGGGGGTTACAATGAGCAGTTCTTC
.,TRBV5-4,.,TRBJ2-1,CASRANGEQFF,TGTGCCAGCAGAGCCAATGGGGAGCAGTTCTTC
.,TRBV6-1,.,TRBJ1-5,CASSEVEGGQPQHF,TGTGCCAGCAGTGAAGTGGAGGGAGGGCAGCCCCAGCATTTT
many,TRBV11-2,.,TRBJ1-4,CASSSTGLQLFF,TGTGCCAGCAGCTCTACAGGGTTACAACTGTTTTTT
once,TRBV20-1,TRBD2,TRBJ2-5,CSANSGGGRETQYF,TGCAGTGCTAATTCCGGGGGGGGGAGAGAGACCCAGTACTTC
.,TRBV6-6,TRBD1,TRBJ1-2,CATGTGIWNYGYTF,TGTGCCACAGGGACAGGGATTTGGAACTATGGCTACACCTTC
.,TRBV9,TRBD2,TRBJ2-1,CASSSQTSGVYNEQFF,TGTGCCAGCAGCTCCCAGACTAGCGGGGTTTACAATGAGCAGTTCTTC
.,TRBV7-8,TRBD2,TRBJ2-5,CASSLGRGAPQETQYF,TGTGCCAGCAGCTTAGGGCGGGGGGCCCCTCAAGAGACCCAGTACTTC
.,TRBV12-3/TRBV12-4,.,TRBJ1-6,CASTSQGVYNSPLHF,TGTGCCAGCACCTCTCAAGGGGTCTATAATTCACCCCTCCACTTT
.,TRBV27,TRBD1,TRBJ2-1,CASSLGQAPYNEQFF,TGTGCCAGCAGTTTGGGACAGGCCCCCTACAATGAGCAGTTCTTC
.,TRBV18,TRBD1,TRBJ1-3,CASSPGTGNSGNTIYF,TGTGCCAGCTCACCGGGGACAGGGAACTCTGGAAACACCATATATTTT
few,TRBV14,TRBD1,TRBJ2-7,CASSQDPTGVLHEQYF,TGTGCCAGCAGCCAAGACCCGACAGGGGTTCTCCACGAGCAGTACTTC
.,TRBV20-1,TRBD1,TRBJ1-2,CSATGSLYGYTF,TGCAGTGCGACAGGGTCTCTCTATGGCTACACCTTC
few,TRBV19,TRBD2,TRBJ2-1,CASSPGLAGGVYEQFF,TGTGCCAGTAGTCCCGGACTAGCGGGGGGTGTCTATGAGCAGTTCTTC
many,TRBV7-3,TRBD2,TRBJ2-1,CASSLTFPAGDHEQFF,TGTGCCAGCAGCTTAACGTTCCCCGCGGGGGATCATGAGCAGTTCTTC
few,TRBV28,.,TRBJ2-7,CASSFLPDTYEQYF,TGTGCCAGCAGTTTTTTGCCAGACACCTACGAGCAGTACTTC
many,TRBV7-8,TRBD2,TRBJ2-3,CASSSQSGTSGPLGDTQYF,TGTGCCAGCAGCTCACAATCCGGGACTAGCGGCCCCTTAGGAGATACGCAGTATTTT
.,TRBV20-1,.,TRBJ2-3,CSARDIDPTPGDTQYF,TGCAGTGCTAGAGATATAGACCCAACCCCGGGGGATACGCAGTATTTT
many,TRBV7-2,.,TRBJ2-7,CASSLSFTGFSEQYF,TGTGCCAGCAGCTTATCTTTTACAGGGTTTAGCGAGCAGTACTTC
once,TRBV2,.,TRBJ1-6,CASSERGIPPLHF,TGTGCCAGCAGTGAAAGGGGGATACCACCCCTCCACTTT
medium-sized,TRBV7-8,.,TRBJ1-1,CASSPIGEGMNTEAFF,TGTGCCAGCAGCCCTATTGGGGAGGGGATGAACACTGAAGCTTTCTTT
.,TRBV27,TRBD2,TRBJ2-7,CASSSSGLAGSYEQYF,TGTGCCAGCAGCAGCTCGGGACTAGCGGGGTCCTACGAGCAGTACTTC
.,TRBV7-9,.,TRBJ2-3,CATRILSLDTQYF,TGTGCCACCCGGATCCTCTCTCTAGATACGCAGTATTTT
.,TRBV4-1,TRBD1,TRBJ2-1,CASSRIPDRGSYNEQFF,TGCGCCAGCAGCCGAATACCAGACAGGGGGTCCTACAATGAGCAGTTCTTC
few,TRBV7-6,TRBD2,TRBJ2-3,CASSLRGSLLDTQYF,TGTGCCAGCAGCTTGCGGGGGTCCTTGTTAGATACGCAGTATTTT
few,TRBV5-1,.,TRBJ1-4,CASTIGGRRDEKLFF,TGCGCCAGCACCATTGGAGGACGTCGGGATGAAAAACTGTTTTTT
few,TRBV29-1,TRBD2,TRBJ2-3,CSVEDRRGGGPDTQYF,TGCAGCGTTGAAGACCGACGGGGCGGGGGGCCAGATACGCAGTATTTT
.,TRBV28,TRBD2,TRBJ2-5,CASSPAGGIQETQYF,TGTGCCAGCAGCCCAGCGGGGGGGATCCAAGAGACCCAGTACTTC
.,TRBV5-4,TRBD2,TRBJ2-2,CASSIAGGRTGELFF,TGTGCCAGCAGCATAGCGGGGGGGCGGACCGGGGAGCTGTTTTTT
.,TRBV7-6,.,TRBJ2-5,CASSLAIAGSETQYF,TGTGCCAGCAGCTTAGCAATTGCGGGGTCGGAGACCCAGTACTTC
.,TRBV19,.,TRBJ2-3,CASSIVPGSTDTQYF,TGTGCCAGTAGTATAGTTCCCGGTAGCACAGATACGCAGTATTTT
.,TRBV20-1,TRBD1,TRBJ1-1,CSGEPGGANTEAFF,TGCAGTGGCGAACCAGGGGGAGCTAACACTGAAGCTTTCTTT
many,TRBV11-2,TRBD1,TRBJ2-3,CASSLVGTGSLDTQYF,TGTGCCAGCAGCTTAGTTGGGACAGGGTCTTTAGATACGCAGTATTTT
.,TRBV6-2/TRBV6-3,TRBD1,TRBJ2-7,CASSTDRGPIYEQYF,TGTGCCAGCAGTACCGACAGGGGGCCTATCTACGAGCAGTACTTC
many,TRBV7-8,TRBD2,TRBJ2-5,CASSLGERGGLETQYF,TGTGCCAGCAGCTTAGGCGAGCGGGGGGGCTTAGAGACCCAGTACTTC
few,TRBV20-1,.,TRBJ2-1,CSARRNEQFF,TGCAGTGCTAGACGGAATGAGCAGTTCTTC
.,TRBV6-2/TRBV6-3,.,TRBJ2-1,CARSLIANEQFF,TGTGCCAGAAGTTTGATTGCTAATGAGCAGTTCTTC
.,TRBV28,.,TRBJ1-4,CASSYDFEKLFF,TGTGCCAGCAGTTATGACTTTGAAAAACTGTTTTTT
many,TRBV7-8,.,TRBJ1-5,CASSSAGRGDQPQHF,TGTGCCAGCAGCTCAGCAGGAAGGGGTGATCAGCCCCAGCATTTT
.,TRBV12-3/TRBV12-4,.,TRBJ1-1,CASSWLRGPGEAFF,TGTGCCAGCAGTTGGCTCAGGGGACCCGGTGAAGCTTTCTTT
.,TRBV12-3/TRBV12-4,TRBD1,TRBJ2-7,CASSLRQGDRLQYF,TGTGCCAGCAGTTTAAGGCAGGGGGACAGGCTGCAGTACTTC
few,TRBV6-6,.,TRBJ1-2,CAIWTAGYGYTF,TGTGCCATCTGGACAGCCGGGTATGGCTACACCTTC
many,TRBV7-8,TRBD2,TRBJ2-5,CASSLAPSYTSRGGETQYF,TGTGCCAGCAGCTTAGCGCCGTCCTACACGTCGCGGGGGGGAGAGACCCAGTACTTC
many,TRBV6-1,TRBD1,TRBJ2-3,CASKKIRDRSTDTQYF,TGTGCCAGCAAGAAGATCCGGGACAGAAGCACAGATACGCAGTATTTT
once,TRBV7-6,.,TRBJ2-3,CDSSLATARTDTQYF,TGTGACAGCAGCTTAGCGACAGCCCGCACAGATACGCAGTATTTT
.,TRBV5-1,TRBD2,TRBJ2-1,CASSPTGGGSYNEQFF,TGCGCCAGCAGCCCTACCGGGGGGGGTTCCTACAATGAGCAGTTCTTC
many,TRBV7-8,.,TRBJ2-3,CASSFTTSTDTQYF,TGTGCCAGCAGCTTTACGACTAGCACAGATACGCAGTATTTT
few,TRBV24-1,.,TRBJ2-1,CATATGYNEQFF,TGTGCCACCGCCACGGGGTACAATGAGCAGTTCTTC
.,TRBV28,.,TRBJ2-3,CASSSTDRTDTQYF,TGTGCCAGCAGTTCAACGGACCGCACAGATACGCAGTATTTT
.,TRBV29-1,TRBD2,TRBJ2-1,CSVDKLAGNNEQFF,TGCAGCGTTGACAAACTAGCGGGAAACAATGAGCAGTTCTTC
.,TRBV6-2/TRBV6-3,.,TRBJ2-2,CASSYSLGGSDTGELFF,TGTGCCAGCAGTTACTCCCTCGGAGGGTCGGACACCGGGGAGCTGTTTTTT
many,TRBV7-2,.,TRBJ1-2,CASAGGGLGYGYTF,TGTGCCAGCGCCGGCGGGGGCTTGGGGTATGGCTACACCTTC
few,TRBV5-1,TRBD2,TRBJ2-1,CASSFSGGDYNEQFF,TGCGCCAGCAGCTTCTCGGGGGGAGATTACAATGAGCAGTTCTTC
many,TRBV7-6,.,TRBJ1-1,CASSSQENTEAFF,TGTGCCAGCAGCTCCCAAGAGAACACTGAAGCTTTCTTT
.,TRBV5-4,TRBD1,TRBJ1-6,CASSSKTGANSPLHF,TGTGCCAGCAGCTCCAAGACAGGGGCCAATTCACCCCTCCACTTT
few,TRBV6-2/TRBV6-3,TRBD1,TRBJ1-5,CASSLTGGENQPQHF,TGTGCCAGCAGTTTAACAGGGGGCGAAAATCAGCCCCAGCATTTT
.,TRBV20-1,.,TRBJ1-1,CSARLHWTEAFF,TGCAGTGCTAGGCTCCATTGGACTGAAGCTTTCTTT
once,TRBV5-3,TRBD2,TRBJ2-1,CASSTGPSAGGAYNEQFF,TGTGCCAGCAGCACAGGCCCCTCCGCGGGGGGTGCTTACAATGAGCAGTTCTTC
few,TRBV2,TRBD1,TRBJ2-7,CASRGTGTSYEQYF,TGTGCCAGCAGGGGGACAGGGACGTCCTACGAGCAGTACTTC